The TCR beta chain described here comes from a study of T cell responses to AZD1222 COVID-19 vaccine (dated by TCRdb to the early 2020s). General notes on the study: Because spike-specific TCR depth and breadth did not differ between the two schedules, AZD1222 recipients who got a second dose at roughly 4 weeks were pooled with those who got a second dose at roughly 12 weeks. TCR sequencing was performed for about 250 trial participants, of whom some 200 were given two doses of AZD1222 and approximately 25 were given two doses of MenACWY control vaccine. Trial participants were enrolled by age into 18-55, 56-69 and 70-plus year subgroups, with 148, 28 and 57 TCR-sequenced participants respectively. What the authors observed across the whole study: Participants were mostly white British, with more females than males. The authors suggested clonal diversity may have been underestimated. The vaccine-associated CD4 TCRs covered the entire spike protein, and the dominant responses fell in regions 160-218 and 743-854. Conclusions about previously exposed vaccinees are limited because only a handful of AZD1222 recipients were SARS-CoV-2 seropositive at baseline. The 56-69-year group was small, and its depth increase did not reach significance, likely because of low power. Because no day 14 peak-response samples were available, repertoires were characterized only after the peak T cell response. Reportedly, almost half of the unique spike-specific TCRs recognized epitopes lying outside the regions that are mutated in the B.1.351 and B.1.1.7 variants. Spike-specific TCR breadth and depth rose significantly after two AZD1222 doses compared with day 0 and with MenACWY recipients.

V lost 6 bases and J lost 3 bases; the stretch between them is 9 bases long. The CDR3 spans 13 residues, from the cysteine through the phenylalanine. Here the CDR3 DNA is all that survives: 39 bases in frame from base 1. CDR1 is given as LNHDA and CDR2 as SQIVND, both from the germline V gene (reference sequence). The time point label, as the study defines it: baseline before first vaccination. The vaccinee samples were drawn from two UK trials, COV001 and COV002, one of which was a single-blind randomized controlled phase 2/3 trial testing AZD1222 (ChAdOx1 nCoV-19) in healthy adults. Trial participant PBMC samples were collected at day 0 and day 28 after the second dose for TCRbeta chain sequencing. The CDR3 regions of human TCRbeta chains were analyzed by immunosequencing. The published analysis was carried out like this. Repertoire TCRs were checked for matches against a reference library of SARS-CoV-2-specific TCRs that had been generated using the MIRA antigen-specificity platform. Breadth was defined as the fraction of unique TCRs that were SARS-CoV-2-associated. Depth was defined as the fraction of total T cells that were SARS-CoV-2-associated. Using the MIRA data, every spike-specific TCR was mapped to the spike region that the TCR reacted to and assigned to either a CD4 or a CD8 class. Log10-transformed breadth and depth values were compared by one-way ANOVA with Sidak's multiple comparisons tests. Held by TCRdb, this immuneACCESS table contains in-frame sequences only and omits some clones. Under half of the omission traces to an unresolved V gene where checked; the cause of the rest is unknown. The V and J calls and clone size are taken from that table; D and trimming were inferred from the DNA. Within this sample are roughly 170,000 clones, with 87% of them counted one time only. Jointly, the top ten make up about 2.5% of the sample.

Of note for this clone: The antigen it binds to is not known. Base quality data are lacking; no much larger clone is found one base away.

Sequenced material: peripheral blood, taken on day 0 of AZD1222 vaccination. This clonotype was sampled from an adult in good health. The sequence is built from TRBV19 and TRBJ1-5; no D gene is confidently identified. Read as DNA, the sequence is TGTGCCAGTAGACACACGGCCAATCAGCCCCAGCATTTT. It specifies CASRHTANQPQHF.